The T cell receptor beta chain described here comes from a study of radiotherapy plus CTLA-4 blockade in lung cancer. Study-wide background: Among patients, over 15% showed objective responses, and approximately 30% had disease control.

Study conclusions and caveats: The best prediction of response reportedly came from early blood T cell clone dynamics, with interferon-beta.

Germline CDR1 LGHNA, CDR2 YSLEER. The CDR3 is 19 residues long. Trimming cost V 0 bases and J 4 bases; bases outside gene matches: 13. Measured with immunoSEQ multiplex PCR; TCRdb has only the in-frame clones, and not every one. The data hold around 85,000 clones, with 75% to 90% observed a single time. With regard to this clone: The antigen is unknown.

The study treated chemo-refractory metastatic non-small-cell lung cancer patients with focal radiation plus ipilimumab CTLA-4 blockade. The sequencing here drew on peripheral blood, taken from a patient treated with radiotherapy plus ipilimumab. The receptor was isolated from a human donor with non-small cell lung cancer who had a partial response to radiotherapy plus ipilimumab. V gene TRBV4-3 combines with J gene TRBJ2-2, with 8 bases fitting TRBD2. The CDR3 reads CASSQDLVRGLAGTGELFF. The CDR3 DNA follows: TGCGCCAGCAGCCAAGATCTTGTCCGAGGGCTAGCGGGCACCGGGGAGCTGTTTTTT.